The 31 T cell receptor beta chains below come from one sample, sequenced in a study of esophageal squamous cell carcinoma under preoperative chemotherapy. MiXCR, run by TCRdb on the PCR reads, gives a single entry per CDR3 protein. The data contain about 15,000 distinct CDR3 sequences, 60% of them singletons. Time point of the sample: before preoperative PTX-NDP chemotherapy. This sample was gathered from a patient given preoperative chemotherapy. These TCRs come from a human donor with esophageal squamous cell carcinoma. The donor label of this sample is uncertain.

This clonotype was detected ten times or more. This chain links TRBV7-2 with TRBJ2-2; 8 nucleotides align to TRBD2. The V and J ends lost 6 bases and 3 bases, in that order; junction bases with no gene match: 6. The CDR3 has 15 residues. CDR1 SGHTA and CDR2 FQGNSA come from the germline V gene. CDR3 in amino acids: CASSAGTSDTGELFF. The CDR3 DNA sequence: TGTGCCAGCAGTGCCGGGACTAGTGACACCGGGGAGCTGTTTTTT.

The rearrangement links TRBV6-1 to TRBJ2-4; D might be TRBD1 or TRBD2, each matching 6 bases. Germline V CDR1 and CDR2: MNHNS, SASEGT. The CDR3 has 16 residues. Trimming took off 8 bases at V and 13 bases at J, with 30 bases between the two ends. CDR3 coding DNA: TGTGCCAGCGGGGGAGGTGGGGGGCGAGACCCAGATACCCAGTACTTC. Residues: CASGGGGGRDPDTQYF.

Concerning this clonotype: Germline and junction disagree at one end, which may indicate a read error. The chain carries TRBV10-3 and TRBJ2-1; the match to TRBD1 covers 9 bases. Germline loops: CDR1 ENHRY, CDR2 SYGVKD. This CDR3 has 10 residues. The CDR3 nucleotides read TGTGGCACCAACAACAGGGGGCAGTTTTTC. Encoded protein: CGTNNRGQFF.

V usage is TRBV7-2 and J usage is TRBJ2-3, with 13 bases matching TRBD2. CDR1 is SGHTA, CDR2 FQGNSA, per germline. This CDR3 region has 17 residues. Trimming at V came to 4 bases and at J to 4 bases, leaving 8 bases not matched to a gene. The CDR3 DNA reads TGTGCCAGCAGCTCTAGAGGACTAGCGGGGGAGTCAGATACGCAGTATTTT. It encodes CASSSRGLAGESDTQYF.

For this clonotype: This clone may be a read error of a much larger clone one base away. The J gene is TRBJ2-5, the V gene TRBV6-1; tentative D call: TRBD1 (6 bases). Gene TRBJ2-7 matches the end of the DNA better, so the J call may be wrong. CDR1 and CDR2 from the germline V gene are MNHNS and SASEGT. This CDR3 comprises 13 residues. As DNA, the CDR3 is TGTGCCAGCAGGGTAACAGGGACCTACGAGCAGTACTTC. Encoded protein: CASRVTGTYEQYF.

This clonotype was found many times. The chain has TRBV11-3 and TRBJ2-6, with 16 nucleotides matching TRBD2. Germline CDR1 and CDR2: SGHNT and YENEEA. Trimming at V came to 5 bases and at J to 5 bases, leaving 3 bases not matched to a gene. This CDR3 contains 17 residues. The CDR3 region has the DNA TGTGCCAGCAGCCAGGGACTAGCGGGGGGGAGGGCCAACGTCCTGACTTTC. Translated: CASSQGLAGGRANVLTF.

This chain joins TRBV6-1 and TRBJ2-1; 7 nucleotides line up with TRBD1. Near its end, the DNA agrees better with TRBJ2-5, so the J call may be wrong. The CDR3 spans 13 residues. The germline V gene encodes CDR1 MNHNS and CDR2 SASEGT. Here the CDR3 DNA reads TGTGCCAGCAGTGGGGACAGACAAGAGACCCAGTACTTC. Translated, it gives CASSGDRQETQYF.

Comment on this clonotype: Germline is not matched at one junction end, which may reflect a read error. This rearrangement joins TRBV27 to TRBJ2-3; D is unresolved. The CDR3 covers 13 residues. Germline values: CDR1 MNHEY, CDR2 SMNVEV (reference sequence). CDR3 bases: TGTGCCAGCAGTCCGTATGGCACAGAGACGCAGTACTTT. Encoded protein: CASSPYGTETQYF.

Of note for this clonotype: Because it lacks the conserved phenylalanine or tryptophan at the end, this CDR3 is likely a read error. The DNA is omitted, as the CDR3 cannot be located on it reliably, and the CDR3 follows TCRdb's listing. The chain is built from TRBV6-5 and TRBJ2-3. Germline values: CDR1 MNHEY, CDR2 SVGAGI. The CDR3 adds up to 16 amino acids, both ends counted. The CDR3 loop is CASSVSSGSSTDTQFS.

Ten or more counts support this clonotype. V and J are TRBV6-1 and TRBJ2-1; the D is unclear. This CDR3 spans 14 amino acids. V lost 6 bases and J lost 5, with 14 bases in between. Germline assignment: CDR1 MNHNS and CDR2 SASEGT. The CDR3 coding sequence is TGTGCCAGCAGGCCAGGTCGGGCCAACAATGAGCAGTTCTTC. Amino acids: CASRPGRANNEQFF.

Of note for this clonotype: Mismatch with germline at one junction end may stem from a read error. The chain recombines TRBV6-1 with TRBJ2-1, with D possibly matching TRBD1 (6 bases). The CDR3 extends over 15 amino acids. Germline values: CDR1 MNHNS, CDR2 SASEGT. The CDR3 DNA reads as TGTGCCGCACGTAGACAGGAACGAGCCAAGGACACGCAGTATTTC. Residues: CAARRQERAKDTQYF.

Notes on this clonotype: This may come from a read error, since a much larger clone is one base off. The chain links TRBV12-3 or TRBV12-4 to TRBJ2-1; D may be TRBD2 (6 bases). CDR3 length equals 13 residues. V gave up 6 bases and J gave up 13 bases, with 19 bases separating them. The CDR3 region is CASSTWEEETQFF. The CDR3 region has the DNA TGTGCCAGCAGCACATGGGAGGAGGAGACCCAGTTCTTC.

The chain is built from TRBV9 and TRBJ1-1; 7 bases line up with TRBD1. Trimming at V came to 4 bases and at J to 1 base, leaving 10 bases not matched to a gene. The germline V gene encodes CDR1 SGDLS and CDR2 YYNGEE. There are 16 residues in the CDR3. The CDR3 sequence is CASSPGGNRGNTEAFF. Written as DNA, the CDR3 is TGTGCCAGCAGCCCAGGGGGAAACAGGGGGAACACTGAAGCTTTCTTT.

The rearrangement uses TRBV6-5 and TRBJ2-5, with 7 bases lining up with TRBD2. Germline V gives CDR1 MNHEY, CDR2 SVGAGI. The trim removed 4 bases at V and 5 bases at J, leaving 4 bases unmatched. The CDR3 runs 13 residues. Here the CDR3 reads CASSWSGAETQYF. CDR3 nucleotides: TGTGCCAGCAGTTGGAGCGGGGCCGAGACCCAGTACTTC.

V usage is TRBV7-2 and J usage is TRBJ2-1; 7 nucleotides line up with TRBD1. The DNA end is more similar to TRBJ2-7, so the J call may be wrong. The CDR3 is 14 amino acids. From germline, CDR1 is SGHTA and CDR2 FQGNSA. The DNA of the CDR3 is TGTGCCAGCAGCTCTCTGACAGGGCAGGCCGAGCAGTACTTC. Amino acids: CASSSLTGQAEQYF.

V usage is TRBV6-1 and J usage is TRBJ2-3; 8 bases align to TRBD2. The CDR3 is 18 residues long. Looked up from germline, CDR1 is MNHNS and CDR2 is SASEGT. The V and J ends lost 0 bases and 9 bases, in that order; junction bases with no gene match: 17. CDR3 DNA: TGTGCCAGCAGTGAAGCGCCCGGGGGTAGCGGGGCCAAAGAGACGCAGTATTTT. Protein: CASSEAPGGSGAKETQYF.

The genes are TRBV7-2 and TRBJ2-1; 7 bases map to TRBD1. The DNA end lines up better with TRBJ2-7; the J call may be wrong. The length of the CDR3 is 15 residues. Germline V lookup: CDR1 SGHTA, CDR2 FQGNSA. The CDR3 region is CASSRQGLGYNEQYF. CDR3 DNA sequence: TGTGCCAGCAGCAGACAGGGATTAGGGTACAATGAGCAGTACTTC.

In the case of this clonotype: A much larger clone lies one base from this, so it may be a read error. V and J are TRBV11-2 and TRBJ2-1, with no clear D. Matching the DNA end better, TRBJ2-7 makes the J call doubtful. This CDR3 spans 13 amino acids. Germline V gene data show CDR1 as SGHAT and CDR2 as FQNNGV. The CDR3 nucleotides are TGTGCCAGCAGCTCAACGCCCGGCGATGAGCAGTACTTC. The encoded protein is CASSSTPGDEQYF.

As for this clonotype: A read error may account for a junction end that differs from germline. This chain links TRBV6-1 with TRBJ2-3, with D perhaps given as TRBD1 or TRBD2 (5 bases each). CDR1 MNHNS and CDR2 SASEGT come from the germline V gene. The CDR3 has 16 amino acids. CDR3 DNA sequence: TGTGCCAGCAGTCCCATTCCGGGGCGCGGCGGAGAGACGCAGTACTTT. Protein product: CASSPIPGRGGETQYF.

The rearrangement links TRBV12-3 or TRBV12-4 to TRBJ2-7; D is perhaps TRBD1 (6 bases). The CDR3 covers 12 residues. With 7 bases removed from V and 6 bases from J, the gap between germline ends came to 13 bases. This CDR3 reads CASTLRGFEQYF. The DNA for the CDR3 is TGTGCCAGCACCCTGAGGGGGTTCGAGCAGTACTTC.

The CDR3 bases are TGTGCCAGCAGTTCCCTAGCGGGAGTAAGGGAGACCCAGTACTTC. Translation gives CASSSLAGVRETQYF. J is TRBJ2-4 and V is TRBV6-5; 10 bases line up with TRBD2. The tail of the sequence fits TRBJ2-5 better, so the J call may be wrong. This CDR3 has 15 amino acids. The germline CDR1 and CDR2 sequences are MNHEY and SVGAGI.

On this clonotype itself: At one of its ends the junction is not consistent with the germline gene, which may arise from a read error. The J gene is TRBJ2-1, the V gene TRBV6-1; TRBD1 aligns across 8 bases. Germline values: CDR1 MNHNS, CDR2 SASEGT. This CDR3 has 14 amino acids. For the CDR3, the DNA is TGTGGCAGCAGGGGGCGGCGCGCCAAAGACATTCAGTACTTT. It translates to CGSRGRRAKDIQYF.

This clonotype was counted a single time. V is TRBV6-1 and J is TRBJ2-4; TRBD1 agrees at 7 bases. Matching the DNA end better, TRBJ2-5 makes the J call doubtful. Germline V CDR1 and CDR2: MNHNS, SASEGT. There are 14 residues in the CDR3. In DNA form, the CDR3 reads TGTGCCAGCGGATCCGGACAGGAAGGGGAGACCCAGTACTTC. Translation gives CASGSGQEGETQYF.

In its sample, this clonotype was seen a few times. The chain combines TRBV7-2 with TRBJ1-3; D uncertain. The CDR3 runs to 15 residues. Deletions cut 2 bases from V and 4 bases from J, with 12 bases between. Germline V gene data show CDR1 as SGHTA and CDR2 as FQGNSA. For the CDR3, the DNA is TGTGCCAGCAGCTTATATTCGGGATACGGAAACACCATATATTTT. Translating gives CASSLYSGYGNTIYF.

J is TRBJ2-1 and V is TRBV30; tentatively, D is TRBD2 (6 bases). The germline CDR1 and CDR2 sequences are GTSNPN and SVGIG (reference sequence). This CDR3 spans 14 amino acids. V dropped 5 bases and J dropped 3 bases, with 14 bases sitting between them. The CDR3 here is CAWGRTTVYNEQFF. The DNA for the CDR3 is TGTGCCTGGGGACGGACTACCGTCTACAATGAGCAGTTCTTC.

The chain is built from TRBV12-3 or TRBV12-4 and TRBJ2-3; possible D gene TRBD2, 6 bases. The better agreement between TRBJ2-7 and the DNA end casts doubt on the J call. The CDR3 consists of 15 residues. As DNA, the CDR3 is TGTGCCAGCAGTTCCCAATCCGGGGGTAACCACGAGCAGTACTTC. Residues: CASSSQSGGNHEQYF.

The rearrangement uses TRBV7-3 and TRBJ2-2; 10 nucleotides align to TRBD2. TRBJ2-3 matches the DNA end more closely, so the J call is doubtful. From germline, CDR1 is SGHTA and CDR2 FQGTGA. The CDR3 covers 16 residues. The CDR3 sequence: CASSSLAGGSTGAQYF. The CDR3 DNA sequence: TGTGCCAGCAGCTCCTTAGCGGGGGGTAGCACCGGGGCGCAGTATTTT.

This clonotype was observed a handful of times. The V gene is TRBV6-4, the J gene TRBJ2-3; maybe TRBD2 (5 bases). The V and J ends lost 4 bases and 4 bases respectively, with 9 bases between them. The germline gives CDR1 MRHNA, CDR2 SNTAGT. The CDR3 sequence is 13 residues long. CDR3 residues: CASSATRPDTQYF. The CDR3 nucleotides read TGTGCCAGCAGTGCCACTAGACCAGATACGCAGTATTTT.

The genes are TRBV6-1 and TRBJ2-5; possible D gene TRBD2, 7 bases. The assigned J gene may be wrong: the sequence end matches TRBJ2-3 better. The CDR3 runs 15 residues. The germline V gene has CDR1 MNHNS and CDR2 SASEGT. As DNA, the CDR3 is TGTGCCTGGGGAGGGGGGGGGGGGGCCCCAGATACGCAGTATTTT. This translates into CAWGGGGGAPDTQYF.

The chain couples TRBV11-2 to TRBJ2-1; 7 bases line up with TRBD2. V was clipped by 0 bases and J by 9 bases; unmatched bases: 8. CDR3 length: 15 residues. Per germline, CDR1 SGHAT and CDR2 FQNNGV. CDR3 in DNA: TGTGCCAGCAGCTTAGAATGGGAGGGGAGCACTGAGCAGTTCTTC. It encodes CASSLEWEGSTEQFF.

The chain links TRBV6-1 to TRBJ2-3, with D tentatively TRBD1 (5 bases). Germline values: CDR1 MNHNS, CDR2 SASEGT. The CDR3 has 13 amino acids. V lost 7 bases, J lost 2 bases, and 10 bases lay in between. CDR3 sequence (DNA): TGTGCCAGCAAGGTAGGGGCCACAGATACGCAGTATTTT. Translating it yields CASKVGATDTQYF.